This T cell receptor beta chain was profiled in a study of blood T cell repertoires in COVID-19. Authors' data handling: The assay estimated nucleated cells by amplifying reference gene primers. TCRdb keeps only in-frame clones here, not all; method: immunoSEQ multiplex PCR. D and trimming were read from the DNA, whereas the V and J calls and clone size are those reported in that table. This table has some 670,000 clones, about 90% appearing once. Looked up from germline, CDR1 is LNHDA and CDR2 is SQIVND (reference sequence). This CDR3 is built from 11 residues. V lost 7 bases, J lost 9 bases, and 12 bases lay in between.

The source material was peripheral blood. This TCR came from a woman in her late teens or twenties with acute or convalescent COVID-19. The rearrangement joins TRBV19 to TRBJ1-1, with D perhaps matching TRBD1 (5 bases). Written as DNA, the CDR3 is TGTGCCAGTACTTTAAGGGGCCAAGCTTTCTTT. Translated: CASTLRGQAFF.